The present T cell receptor (beta chain) was sequenced within a study of beta chain features in type 1 diabetes. Study-level points and caveats: Whether TCRB rearrangement is influenced by HLA type was left unresolved in this analysis. There were fewer insertions and more deletions at the VDJ junctions of type 1 diabetes patients. The study found moderately but significantly shorter TCRB CDR3s in all four CD4+ subsets of Type 1 diabetes patients.

This clone came up a few times. Its antigen is unknown. Expressed TCRB transcripts got sequenced, as all isolated RNA was reverse transcribed. Sequenced by immunoSEQ multiplex PCR; TCRdb stores in-frame clones only, minus some. This sample carries under 900,000 clones, roughly a sixth of them seen once, and the ten largest clones take about 0.025%. The TCR comes from a young woman in good health. The sample consisted of naive CD4+ T cells from blood.

CDR3 in amino acids: CASSPRLGNEQFF. The CDR3 DNA is TGTGCCAGCAGTCCGAGACTAGGGAATGAGCAGTTCTTC. The rearrangement joins TRBV9 to TRBJ2-1; a possible D gene is TRBD2 (6 bases). In germline, CDR1 is SGDLS, CDR2 YYNGEE. Deletions cut 5 bases from V and 7 bases from J, with 13 bases between. There are 13 residues in the CDR3.